These T cell receptor beta chains were read from a single sample in a study of shared clonotypes between healthy human individuals. The repertoire was sequenced with immunoSEQ multiplex PCR; TCRdb's copy has only in-frame clones and lacks some. The sample has millions of clones, approximately 94% seen once. The sequencing sample was made of naive CD4+ T cells sorted from blood. These receptors originate from a man between 18 and 35 years old in good health. Each CDR3 is given with its conserved first and last residue. Fields, in order: V gene, J gene, clone size, D gene, CDR3 protein, CDR3 DNA. A D gene is named only where the DNA matches it firmly. Size is omitted from some rows. Given values are once, few, many or a class for expanded clones.

>TRBV10-2|TRBJ2-5|-|-
CASSESRRAKLQETQYF
TGCGCCAGCAGTGAGTCGAGGAGGGCCAAGCTCCAAGAGACCCAGTACTTC
>TRBV7-2|TRBJ1-1|-|TRBD1
CASSFLNRGMAFF
TGTGCCAGCAGCTTCCTAAACAGGGGAATGGCTTTCTTT
>TRBV5-1|TRBJ2-5|-|TRBD2
CASSLAESAGGGETQYF
TGCGCCAGCAGCCTTGCAGAGAGCGCGGGAGGGGGAGAGACCCAGTACTTC
>TRBV30|TRBJ1-4|-|-
CAWSGGRGGTNEKLFF
TGTGCCTGGAGTGGGGGGAGAGGGGGAACTAATGAAAAACTGTTTTTT
>TRBV23-1|TRBJ2-7|-|-
CASSHQGAHVTGEQYF
TGCGCCAGCAGTCACCAAGGAGCACACGTAACCGGCGAGCAGTACTTC
>TRBV30|TRBJ2-7|-|TRBD2
CAWSGDYVVPGEQYF
TGTGCCTGGAGTGGGGACTACGTAGTCCCGGGAGAGCAGTACTTC
>TRBV6-1|TRBJ2-7|-|-
CASSEQLLTLRGEQYF
TGTGCCAGCAGTGAACAATTGTTAACTCTGCGGGGCGAGCAGTACTTC
>TRBV5-6|TRBJ2-5|-|TRBD2
CASSPRLAGGETQYF
TGTGCCAGCAGCCCAAGACTAGCGGGGGGGGAGACCCAGTACTTC
>TRBV5-1|TRBJ2-3|-|TRBD2
CASSFRLAGGGDTQYF
TGCGCCAGCAGCTTCCGACTAGCGGGAGGTGGAGATACGCAGTATTTT
>TRBV6-1|TRBJ1-2|-|-
CASIETGGYGYTF
TGTGCCAGCATAGAGACAGGAGGCTATGGCTACACCTTC
>TRBV2|TRBJ1-5|-|-
CASSNQGMGNQPQHF
TGTGCCAGCAGCAACCAGGGTATGGGCAATCAGCCCCAGCATTTT
>TRBV28|TRBJ1-2|once|-
CASSPRTERGYTF
TGTGCCAGCAGCCCCCGGACGGAGAGGGGCTACACCTTC
>TRBV2|TRBJ2-7|-|TRBD2
CASSAGLAGVYEQYF
TGTGCCAGCAGCGCGGGACTAGCGGGAGTCTACGAGCAGTACTTC
>TRBV5-1|TRBJ2-1|-|TRBD1
CASSQDRANEQFF
TGCGCCAGCAGCCAGGACAGGGCGAATGAGCAGTTCTTC
>TRBV2|TRBJ1-6|-|-
CASSRGEAYNSPLHF
TGTGCCAGCAGTCGGGGGGAGGCCTATAATTCACCCCTCCACTTT
>TRBV19|TRBJ1-2|-|-
CASTYDGTGFNYGYTF
TGTGCCAGCACATACGACGGAACAGGGTTCAACTATGGCTACACCTTC
>TRBV30|TRBJ2-7|-|-
CAWSTGYEQYF
TGTGCCTGGAGTACGGGTTACGAGCAGTACTTC
>TRBV28|TRBJ1-1|-|TRBD1
CASQNRGPGTEAFF
TGTGCCAGCCAAAACAGGGGGCCGGGGACTGAAGCTTTCTTT
>TRBV6-5|TRBJ2-5|-|-
CASSYSNVGETQYF
TGTGCCAGCAGTTACTCGAATGTCGGGGAGACCCAGTACTTC
>TRBV4-1|TRBJ2-1|-|-
CASSQVRYEQFF
TGCGCCAGCAGCCAAGTCCGGTACGAGCAGTTCTTC
>TRBV5-1|TRBJ1-5|-|-
CASSIGTSNQPQHF
TGCGCCAGCAGCATCGGGACATCGAATCAGCCCCAGCATTTT
>TRBV5-1|TRBJ2-1|-|-
CASSLSLARGSEQFF
TGCGCCAGCAGCTTATCACTAGCTCGGGGTAGTGAGCAGTTCTTC
>TRBV15|TRBJ1-3|-|-
CATSRDPQGSGNTIYF
TGTGCCACCAGCAGAGATCCCCAGGGCTCTGGAAACACCATATATTTT
>TRBV28|TRBJ1-4|-|TRBD1
CASRRTGEKLFF
TGTGCCAGCCGGAGGACAGGGGAAAAACTGTTTTTT
>TRBV6-5|TRBJ2-5|-|-
CASSYGMAGKETQYF
TGTGCCAGCAGTTACGGCATGGCAGGGAAAGAGACCCAGTACTTC
>TRBV28|TRBJ2-5|-|TRBD1
CASSLGQGRETQYF
TGTGCCAGCAGTCTCGGACAGGGCAGAGAGACCCAGTACTTC